This TCR beta chain was documented in a study of CD8 T cells in Susac syndrome. Sequencing of TCR beta was performed on blood CD8+ and CD4+ T cells. RNA amounts of about 0.5 to 1 ug underwent reverse transcription with random hexamers. One entry per CDR3 protein, called by TCRdb with MiXCR from the immunoSEQ multiplex PCR reads. The sample records 300,000 to 350,000 distinct CDR3 sequences, approximately 90% being singletons. The CDR3 consists of 14 residues. The germline CDR1 and CDR2 sequences are SNHLY and FYNNEI. V lost 1 base, J lost 6 bases, and 11 bases lay in between. Sequencing was performed on CD4+ T cells from PBMCs. The chain uses TRBV2 and TRBJ2-3, with a tentative D call TRBD1 (6 bases). The TCR comes from a human donor with multiple sclerosis. This chain's CDR3 is CASSEEGESDTQYF. The CDR3 nucleotides read TGTGCCAGCAGTGAAGAGGGGGAATCCGATACGCAGTATTTT.